Presented here are 31 T cell receptor beta chains from one specimen sequenced in a study of T cell responses to AZD1222 COVID-19 vaccine. Only in-frame clones appear in the TCRdb table, and some are missing; sequencing was by immunoSEQ multiplex PCR. The sample consists of tens of thousands of clones, about 90% of them appearing once. The starting material was peripheral blood, obtained 28 days after the second AZD1222 dose. These TCRs come from an adult who received the AZD1222 COVID-19 vaccine.

The chain employs TRBV6-5 and TRBJ2-1; the match to TRBD2 covers 12 bases. V dropped 6 bases and J dropped 8; count of bases not matched to a gene: 2. CDR1 and CDR2 (germline): MNHEY, SVGAGI. This CDR3 region has 13 residues. The CDR3 DNA follows: TGTGCCAGCAGGACTAGCGGGAGTTATGAGCAGTTCTTC. It translates to CASRTSGSYEQFF.

The J gene is TRBJ2-1, the V gene TRBV18, with D perhaps TRBD1 (5 bases). The CDR3 sequence is 15 residues long. The ends were cut back, 2 bases at V and 2 bases at J, with 10 bases in the middle. Germline CDR1 is KGHSH and CDR2 is LQKENI. CDR3 coding DNA: TGTGCCAGCTCACCAAGGGGTGGGGCCTACAATGAGCAGTTCTTC. As protein: CASSPRGGAYNEQFF.

This rearrangement joins TRBV2 to TRBJ2-7, with a weak D call TRBD2 (5 bases). This CDR3 has 13 residues. Germline values: CDR1 SNHLY, CDR2 FYNNEI. The V gene lost 7 bases and the J gene lost 3 bases, with 13 bases spanning the gap. The CDR3 is CASTILRGYEQYF. CDR3 nucleotides: TGTGCCAGCACGATCTTACGGGGCTACGAGCAGTACTTC.

This clone was picked up a small number of times. This chain joins TRBV7-2 and TRBJ2-3; D ambiguous. Germline CDR1 reads SGHTA; CDR2 reads FQGNSA. The CDR3 is 15 amino acids. With 1 base removed from V and 8 bases from J, the gap between germline ends came to 16 bases. CDR3 DNA sequence: TGTGCCAGCAGCTTAGGCGGCGGCAAAACGGGTACGCAGTATTTT. This codes for CASSLGGGKTGTQYF.

This clone occurred once. The chain links TRBV13 to TRBJ1-2; D is unresolved. The germline V gene has CDR1 PRHDT and CDR2 FYEKMQ (reference sequence). This CDR3 comprises 17 residues. V shed 1 base and J shed 4 bases, with 19 bases lying between them. CDR3 sequence reads: CASSLVGVGSSAYGYTF. The CDR3 bases are TGTGCCAGCAGCTTAGTTGGTGTCGGGTCCTCGGCCTATGGCTACACCTTC.

The genes are TRBV6-2 or TRBV6-3 and TRBJ1-4, with D uncertain. The CDR3 contains 15 residues. The V and J ends lost 2 bases and 0 bases respectively, with 7 bases between them. Germline V lookup: CDR1 MNHEY, CDR2 SVGEGT. The CDR3 DNA reads as TGTGCCAGCAGTTACCGACTGACAACTAATGAAAAACTGTTTTTT. Translation: CASSYRLTTNEKLFF.

The chain has TRBV7-2 and TRBJ1-5, with 9 bases fitting TRBD1. J was trimmed by 5 bases and V by 6 bases; bases with no gene match: 8. This CDR3 spans 15 amino acids. The germline V gene encodes CDR1 SGHTA and CDR2 FQGNSA. CDR3 bases: TGTGCCAGCAGTTTTACAGGGGGCCCCCATCAGCCCCAGCATTTT. This sequence encodes CASSFTGGPHQPQHF.

The chain carries TRBV7-9 and TRBJ1-1; D remains unclear. Germline V gene lookup returns CDR1 SEHNR and CDR2 FQNEAQ (reference sequence). The CDR3 is 15 amino acids. V was trimmed by 1 base and J by 1 base, leaving 10 bases between them. CDR3 sequence (DNA): TGTGCCAGCAGCTTAGTGGTAGGCGCGAACACTGAAGCTTTCTTT. Encoded protein: CASSLVVGANTEAFF.

This clone was detected once. This chain links TRBV19 with TRBJ1-1, with 8 nucleotides matching TRBD1. This CDR3 contains 14 residues. The germline V gene has CDR1 LNHDA and CDR2 SQIVND (reference sequence). The V segment lost 7 bases and the J segment 4 bases; nucleotides outside the gene matches: 8. CDR3 DNA: TGTGCCAGTAAGGACAGGGAGAGGGGCACTGAAGCTTTCTTT. This encodes CASKDRERGTEAFF.

This sequence joins TRBV15 and TRBJ1-4; a possible D gene is TRBD1 (6 bases). CDR1 is LNHNV, CDR2 YYDKDF, per germline (reference sequence). The V end lost 1 base, the J end lost 7 bases, and 10 bases lay between the germline ends. This CDR3 contains 14 residues. CDR3 in amino acids: CATSRARGGEKLFF. Written as DNA, the CDR3 is TGTGCCACCAGCAGAGCCAGGGGAGGTGAAAAACTGTTTTTT. The variable domain in full, with the rest retrieved from reference TRBV15 and TRBJ1-4, is DAMVIQNPRYQVTQFGKPVTLSCSQTLNHNVMYWYQQKSSQAPKLLFHYYDKDFNNEADTPDNFQSRRPNTSFCFLDIRSPGLGDTAMYLCATSRARGGEKLFFGSGTQLSVL.

The genes are TRBV5-1 and TRBJ2-7, with 15 positions matching TRBD2. Germline assignment: CDR1 SGHRS and CDR2 YFSETQ. CDR3 length equals 20 residues. V trimming: 4 bases; J trimming: 0 bases; junction bases outside the gene matches: 14. This CDR3 is CASSLMDRTSGRASSYEQYF. The CDR3 region has the DNA TGCGCCAGCAGCCTTATGGACAGGACTAGCGGGAGGGCCAGCTCCTACGAGCAGTACTTC.

The rearrangement uses TRBV7-9 and TRBJ2-5, with 9 bases that match TRBD2. Germline values: CDR1 SEHNR, CDR2 FQNEAQ (reference sequence). The CDR3 loop spans 19 amino acids. Trimming cost V 5 bases and J 1 base; bases outside gene matches: 17. The DNA for the CDR3 is TGTGCCAGCAGCGGAGAGGGTAGGCTAGCGGGACCCCTCCAAGAGACCCAGTACTTC. Residues: CASSGEGRLAGPLQETQYF.

In DNA, the CDR3 is TGTGCCAGCAGCTTAGCGAGAGGCGCGGATGGCTACACCTTC. Its translation is CASSLARGADGYTF. The chain carries TRBV7-2 and TRBJ1-2; D is unclear. Germline V gives CDR1 SGHTA, CDR2 FQGNSA. The CDR3 runs to 14 residues. Trimming shortened V by 0 bases and J by 6 bases, and 11 bases separated the two germline ends.

This chain uses TRBV5-4 with TRBJ2-1, with 14 bases lining up with TRBD2. V lost 4 bases to trimming and J lost 8 bases; unmatched junction nucleotides: 8. This CDR3 spans 16 amino acids. Germline lookup yields CDR1 SGHNT and CDR2 YYREEE (reference sequence). The CDR3 loop reads CASSRWTSGRSHEQFF. CDR3 nucleotide sequence: TGTGCCAGCAGCAGGTGGACTAGCGGGAGGTCCCATGAGCAGTTCTTC.

The CDR3 coding sequence is TGCAGCGTTGGCCAGGGGGTCACTGAAGCTTTCTTT. Its protein product is CSVGQGVTEAFF. V gene TRBV29-1 combines with J gene TRBJ1-1, with TRBD1 identical over 7 bases. The V gene end was trimmed by 4 bases and the J gene end by 4 bases; junction bases not matched to a gene: 3. The CDR3 has 12 residues. Germline V lookup: CDR1 SQVTM, CDR2 ANQGSEA. The whole variable domain, filled in from reference TRBV29-1 and TRBJ1-1, reads SAVISQKPSRDICQRGTSLTIQCQVDSQVTMMFWYRQQPGQSLTLIATANQGSEATYESGFVIDKFPISRPNLTFSTLTVSNMSPEDSSIYLCSVGQGVTEAFFGQGTRLTVV.

J is TRBJ1-2 and V is TRBV11-2; D call uncertain. Germline CDR1 is SGHAT and CDR2 is FQNNGV. The V and J ends lost 0 bases and 3 bases respectively, with 2 bases between them. The CDR3 contains 12 residues. The CDR3 is CASSLEDYGYTF. CDR3 nucleotides: TGTGCCAGCAGCTTAGAAGACTATGGCTACACCTTC.

The chain employs TRBV19 and TRBJ2-1; D may correspond to TRBD1 or TRBD2 (5 bases each). The CDR3 totals 13 residues. Looked up from germline, CDR1 is LNHDA and CDR2 is SQIVND (reference sequence). V was shortened by 6 bases and J by 11 bases, with 17 bases between the two germline ends. CDR3 DNA: TGTGCCAGTAGACCCAAGAGGGACCCCCAGCAGTTCTTC. This encodes CASRPKRDPQQFF.

The chain recombines TRBV5-1 with TRBJ2-7, with TRBD1 matching 7 bases. CDR1 and CDR2 (germline): SGHRS, YFSETQ. Trimming at V came to 2 bases and at J to 0 bases, leaving 8 bases not matched to a gene. CDR3 length equals 16 residues. In DNA form, the CDR3 reads TGCGCCAGCAGCTTTAGTCTTCGGGACAGCTCCTACGAGCAGTACTTC. Translated, it gives CASSFSLRDSSYEQYF. The entire variable domain, with the rest obtained from reference TRBV5-1 and TRBJ2-7, is as follows: KAGVTQTPRYLIKTRGQQVTLSCSPISGHRSVSWYQQTPGQGLQFLFEYFSETQRNKGNFPGRFSGRQFSNSRSEMNVSTLELGDSALYLCASSFSLRDSSYEQYFGPGTRLTVT.

On this clone itself: A read error may produce the germline difference seen at one junction end. V gene TRBV7-9 combines with J gene TRBJ1-1, with D unresolved. Germline V gene sequence: CDR1 SEHNR, CDR2 FQNEAQ (reference sequence). The CDR3 has 12 amino acids. Written as DNA, the CDR3 is TGTGCCAGCAGCCCCCTAGACACCGAAGCTTTCTTT. Translation: CASSPLDTEAFF.

This chain joins TRBV4-2 and TRBJ2-3; D might be TRBD2 (6 bases). Germline V lookup: CDR1 LGHNA, CDR2 YNFKEQ. The CDR3 is 16 residues long. The V end was cut by 0 bases, the J end by 1 base, with 11 bases between. CDR3 in DNA: TGTGCCAGCAGCCAAGAAACGGCTAGCGGCACAGATACGCAGTATTTT. Translating it yields CASSQETASGTDTQYF.

V is TRBV19 and J is TRBJ1-5; 11 positions match TRBD1. The germline V gene has CDR1 LNHDA and CDR2 SQIVND (reference sequence). The CDR3 runs 16 residues. Germline trimming cut 2 bases from V and 5 bases from J; bases unmatched to any gene: 5. CDR3 sequence: CASSIRDRGTHQPQHF. The CDR3 bases are TGTGCCAGTAGTATACGGGACAGGGGGACACATCAGCCCCAGCATTTT.

This chain uses TRBV19 with TRBJ2-1; no definite D call. CDR3 size: 15 residues. CDR1 is LNHDA and CDR2 is SQIVND in the germline V gene (reference sequence). The ends were cut back, 5 bases at V and 8 bases at J, with 19 bases in the middle. This chain's CDR3 is CASSPRLGRGDEQFF. The DNA of the CDR3 is TGTGCCAGTAGTCCCCGCTTAGGGCGTGGGGATGAGCAGTTCTTC.

The chain couples TRBV29-1 to TRBJ1-5; D perhaps matches TRBD1 (5 bases). Germline V lookup: CDR1 SQVTM, CDR2 ANQGSEA. The CDR3 is 14 amino acids. V shed 4 bases and J shed 0 bases, with 10 bases lying between them. The CDR3 DNA is TGCAGCGTTGGGGACCGCTATAGCAATCAGCCCCAGCATTTT. It yields the protein CSVGDRYSNQPQHF.

This chain joins TRBV21-1 and TRBJ2-1; TRBD2, the table's D call, lacks a check against the DNA. TRBV21-1 is noted as a pseudogene. This CDR3 is built from 14 residues. The CDR3 sequence: CASSKNYPYNEQFF. For the CDR3, the DNA is TGTGCCAGCAGCAAAAATTATCCCTACAATGAGCAGTTCTTC.

The CDR3: CATSTGTPSYEQYF. In DNA, the CDR3 is TGTGCCACCTCGACAGGGACCCCCTCTTACGAGCAGTACTTC. The V and J genes are TRBV19 and TRBJ2-7; 7 nucleotides match TRBD1. Germline V CDR1 and CDR2: LNHDA, SQIVND (reference sequence). CDR3 length: 14 residues. The V segment lost 10 bases and the J segment 4 bases; nucleotides outside the gene matches: 13.

The CDR3 DNA follows: TGTGCCAGCAGTCCGTGGACAGGGAGTGGACGGGAGACCCAGTACTTC. Translation gives CASSPWTGSGRETQYF. The chain couples TRBV6-2 or TRBV6-3 to TRBJ2-5, with TRBD1 matching over 8 bases. The V gene's germline CDR1 is MNHEY and CDR2 SVGEGT. Trimming at V came to 5 bases and at J to 5 bases, leaving 13 bases not matched to a gene. The CDR3 contains 16 residues.

The chain uses TRBV5-6 and TRBJ1-3; D is uncertain. Trimming cost V 4 bases and J 0 bases, with 17 bases left between them. The V gene's germline CDR1 is SGHDT and CDR2 YYEEEE. The CDR3 is made up of 17 amino acids. CDR3 bases: TGTGCCAGCAGCCCCAACGACGGACGGAGCTCTGGAAACACCATATATTTT. Its translation is CASSPNDGRSSGNTIYF.

The CDR3 DNA follows: TGCGCCAGCAGCATGAGACTCCGGGACACTGAAGCTTTCTTT. Encoded protein: CASSMRLRDTEAFF. The chain uses TRBV5-1 and TRBJ1-1; D remains unclear. Germline V CDR1 and CDR2: SGHRS, YFSETQ. Trimming left V 4 bases short and J 3 bases short, with 13 bases between. The CDR3 loop spans 14 amino acids.

The V and J genes are TRBV6-6 and TRBJ1-4; unclear D gene. Germline CDR1 reads MNHNY; CDR2 reads SVGAGI (reference sequence). Trimming took off 0 bases at V and 3 bases at J, with 8 bases between the two ends. This CDR3 has 15 residues. CDR3 loop: CASSYSTVPNEKLFF. CDR3 DNA: TGTGCCAGCAGTTACTCGACGGTCCCTAATGAAAAACTGTTTTTT.

This clone has a handful of counts. The rearrangement uses TRBV5-5 and TRBJ1-2, with 7 nucleotides matching TRBD1. Trimming took 4 bases from V and 2 from J; bases not matched to a gene: 8. This CDR3 contains 15 residues. CDR1 and CDR2 from the germline V gene are SGHKS and YYEKEE (reference sequence). This chain's CDR3 is CASSPQQGINYGYTF. For the CDR3, the DNA is TGTGCCAGCAGCCCCCAACAGGGGATCAACTATGGCTACACCTTC.

The V call is TRBV5-1, the J call TRBJ2-7; maybe TRBD2 (5 bases). Trimming stripped 1 base from V and 7 bases from J, with 15 bases between. The CDR3 is 14 amino acids. Germline V gene lookup returns CDR1 SGHRS and CDR2 YFSETQ. In nucleotides, the CDR3 is TGCGCCAGCAGCTTGATACTAGGACCTGGAGAGCAGTACTTC. It is translated as CASSLILGPGEQYF.